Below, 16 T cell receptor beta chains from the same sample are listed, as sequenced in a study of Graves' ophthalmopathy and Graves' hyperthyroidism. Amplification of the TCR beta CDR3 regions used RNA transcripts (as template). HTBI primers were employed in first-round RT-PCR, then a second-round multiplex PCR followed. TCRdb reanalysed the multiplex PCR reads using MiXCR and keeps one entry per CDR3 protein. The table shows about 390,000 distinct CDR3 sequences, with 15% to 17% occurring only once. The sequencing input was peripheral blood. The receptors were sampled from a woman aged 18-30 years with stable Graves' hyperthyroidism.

The CDR3: CASSPTFSSSYNSPLHF. CDR3 in DNA: TGTGCCAGCAGCCCCACTTTTAGTAGCTCCTATAATTCACCCCTCCACTTT. This sequence joins TRBV3-1 and TRBJ1-6; D is undetermined. The CDR3 runs to 17 residues. The germline V gene encodes CDR1 LGHDT and CDR2 YNNKEL (reference sequence). Trimming took 4 bases from V and 0 from J, leaving 13 bases between them.

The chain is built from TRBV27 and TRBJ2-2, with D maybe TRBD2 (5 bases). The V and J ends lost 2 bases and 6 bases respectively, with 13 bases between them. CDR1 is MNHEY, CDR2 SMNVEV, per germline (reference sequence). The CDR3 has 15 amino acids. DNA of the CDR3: TGTGCCAGCAGTTTAAGGACCCGGGGTCCCGGGGAGCTGTTTTTT. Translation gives CASSLRTRGPGELFF.

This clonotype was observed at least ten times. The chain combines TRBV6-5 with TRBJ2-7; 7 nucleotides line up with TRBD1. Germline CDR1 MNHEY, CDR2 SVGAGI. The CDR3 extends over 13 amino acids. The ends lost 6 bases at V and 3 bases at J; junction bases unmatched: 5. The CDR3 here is CASSPGQLYEQYF. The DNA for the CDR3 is TGTGCCAGCAGCCCGGGACAGCTCTACGAGCAGTACTTC.

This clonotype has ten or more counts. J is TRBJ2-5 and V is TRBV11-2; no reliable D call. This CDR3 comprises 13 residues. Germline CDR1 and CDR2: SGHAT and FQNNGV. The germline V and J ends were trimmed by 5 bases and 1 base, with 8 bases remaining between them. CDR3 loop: CASSKQTQETQYF. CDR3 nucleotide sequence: TGTGCCAGCAGCAAACAAACCCAAGAGACCCAGTACTTC.

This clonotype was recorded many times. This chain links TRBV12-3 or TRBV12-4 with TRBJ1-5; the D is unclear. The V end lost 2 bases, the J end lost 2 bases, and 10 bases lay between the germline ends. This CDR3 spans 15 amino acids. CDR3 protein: CASSLRATGNQPQHF. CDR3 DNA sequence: TGTGCCAGCAGTTTAAGAGCGACGGGCAATCAGCCCCAGCATTTT.

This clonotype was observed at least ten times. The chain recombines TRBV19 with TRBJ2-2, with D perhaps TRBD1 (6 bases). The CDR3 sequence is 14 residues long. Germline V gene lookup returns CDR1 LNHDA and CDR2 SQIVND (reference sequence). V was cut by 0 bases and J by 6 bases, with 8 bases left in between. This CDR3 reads CASSIDRGSGELFF. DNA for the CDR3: TGTGCCAGTAGTATAGACAGGGGTTCCGGGGAGCTGTTTTTT.

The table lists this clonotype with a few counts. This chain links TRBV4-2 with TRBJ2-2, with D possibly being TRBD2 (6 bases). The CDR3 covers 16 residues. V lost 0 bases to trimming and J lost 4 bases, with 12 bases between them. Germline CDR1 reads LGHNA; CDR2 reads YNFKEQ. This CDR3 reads CASSQDFAGFTGELFF. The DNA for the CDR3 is TGTGCCAGCAGCCAAGATTTCGCGGGGTTCACCGGGGAGCTGTTTTTT.

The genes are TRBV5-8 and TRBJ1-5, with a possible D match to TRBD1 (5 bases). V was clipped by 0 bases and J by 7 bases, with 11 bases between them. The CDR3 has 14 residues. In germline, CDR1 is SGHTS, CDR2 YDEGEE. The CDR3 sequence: CASSLAEGAQPQHF. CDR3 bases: TGTGCCAGCAGCTTGGCCGAAGGGGCCCAGCCCCAGCATTTT.

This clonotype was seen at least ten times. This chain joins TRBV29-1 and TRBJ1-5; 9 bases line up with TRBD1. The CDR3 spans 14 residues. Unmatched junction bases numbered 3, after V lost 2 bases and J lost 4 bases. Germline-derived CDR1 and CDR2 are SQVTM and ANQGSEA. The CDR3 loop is CSVERTGVNQPQHF. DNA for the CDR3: TGCAGCGTTGAAAGGACAGGGGTTAATCAGCCCCAGCATTTT.

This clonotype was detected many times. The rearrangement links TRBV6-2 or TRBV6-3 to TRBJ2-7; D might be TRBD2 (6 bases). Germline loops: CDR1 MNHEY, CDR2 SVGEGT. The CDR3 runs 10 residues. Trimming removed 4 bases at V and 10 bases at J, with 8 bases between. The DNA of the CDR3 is TGTGCCAGCAGTTTCGGGGGTCAGTACTTC. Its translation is CASSFGGQYF.

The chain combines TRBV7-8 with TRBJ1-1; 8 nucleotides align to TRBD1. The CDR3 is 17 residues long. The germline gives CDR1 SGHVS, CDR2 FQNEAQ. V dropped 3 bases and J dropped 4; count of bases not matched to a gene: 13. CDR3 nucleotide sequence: TGTGCCAGCAGCTTTAACATGCAGGGGGCGCTTTCCACTGAAGCTTTCTTT. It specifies CASSFNMQGALSTEAFF.

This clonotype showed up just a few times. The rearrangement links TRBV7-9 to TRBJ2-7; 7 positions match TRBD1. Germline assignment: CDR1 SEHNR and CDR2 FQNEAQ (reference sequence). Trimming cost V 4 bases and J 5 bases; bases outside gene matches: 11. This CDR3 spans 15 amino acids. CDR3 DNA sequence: TGTGCCAGCAGCTACGACAGGGAAAGGTTTGACGAGCAGTACTTC. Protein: CASSYDRERFDEQYF. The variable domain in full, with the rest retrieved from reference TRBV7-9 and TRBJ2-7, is DTGVSQNPRHKITKRGQNVTFRCDPISEHNRLYWYRQTLGQGPEFLTYFQNEAQLEKSRLLSDRFSAERPKGSFSTLEIQRTEQGDSAMYLCASSYDRERFDEQYFGPGTRLTVT.

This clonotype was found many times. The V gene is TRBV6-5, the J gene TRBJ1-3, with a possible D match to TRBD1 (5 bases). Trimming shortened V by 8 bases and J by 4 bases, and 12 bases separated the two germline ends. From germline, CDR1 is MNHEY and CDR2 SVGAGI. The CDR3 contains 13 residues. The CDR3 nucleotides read TGTGCCAGCGAGGCAGGGAAAGGAAACACCATATATTTT. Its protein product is CASEAGKGNTIYF.

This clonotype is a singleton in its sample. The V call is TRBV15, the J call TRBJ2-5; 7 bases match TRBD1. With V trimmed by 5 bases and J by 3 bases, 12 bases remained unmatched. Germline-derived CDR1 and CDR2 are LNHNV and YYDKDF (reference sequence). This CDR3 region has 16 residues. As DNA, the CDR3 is TGTGCCACCAGCCCTACTCTGGCAGGGGGAAAAGAGACCCAGTACTTC. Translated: CATSPTLAGGKETQYF.

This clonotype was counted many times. In nucleotides, the CDR3 is TGTGCCAGCAGCGTAAGGGATCAGAGAAATGGCTACACCTTC. Amino acid sequence: CASSVRDQRNGYTF. The rearrangement joins TRBV9 to TRBJ1-2; D remains ambiguous. V was pared by 1 base and J by 6 bases, with 13 bases between. This CDR3 has 14 amino acids. Germline V CDR1 and CDR2: SGDLS, YYNGEE.

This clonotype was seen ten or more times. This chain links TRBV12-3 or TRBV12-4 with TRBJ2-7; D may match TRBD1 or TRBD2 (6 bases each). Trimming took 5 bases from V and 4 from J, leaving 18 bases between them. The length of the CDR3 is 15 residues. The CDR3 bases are TGTGCCAGCAGTCCTATGAGGGGGGACTCTTACGAGCAGTACTTC. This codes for CASSPMRGDSYEQYF.